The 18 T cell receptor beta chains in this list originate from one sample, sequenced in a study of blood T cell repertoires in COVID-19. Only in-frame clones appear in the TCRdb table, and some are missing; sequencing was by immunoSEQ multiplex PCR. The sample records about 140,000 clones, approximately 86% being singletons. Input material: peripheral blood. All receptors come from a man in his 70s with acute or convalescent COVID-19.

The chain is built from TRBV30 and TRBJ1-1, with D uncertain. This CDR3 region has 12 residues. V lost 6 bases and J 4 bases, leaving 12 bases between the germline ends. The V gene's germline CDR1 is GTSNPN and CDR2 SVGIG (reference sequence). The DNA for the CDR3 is TGTGCCTGCCATCGGTTCCCCACTGAAGCTTTCTTT. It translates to CACHRFPTEAFF.

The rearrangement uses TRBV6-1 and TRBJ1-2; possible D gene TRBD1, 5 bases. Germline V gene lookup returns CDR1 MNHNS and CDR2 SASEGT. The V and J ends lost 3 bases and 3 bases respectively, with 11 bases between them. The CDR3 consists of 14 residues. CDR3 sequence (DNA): TGTGCCAGCAGTGAGGTGGGCAGGGACTATGGCTACACCTTC. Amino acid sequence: CASSEVGRDYGYTF.

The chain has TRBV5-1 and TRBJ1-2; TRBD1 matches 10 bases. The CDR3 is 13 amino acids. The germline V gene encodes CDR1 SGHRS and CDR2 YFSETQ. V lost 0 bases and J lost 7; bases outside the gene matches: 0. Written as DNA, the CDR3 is TGCGCCAGCAGCTTGGGACAGGGGGCTGGCTACACCTTC. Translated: CASSLGQGAGYTF.

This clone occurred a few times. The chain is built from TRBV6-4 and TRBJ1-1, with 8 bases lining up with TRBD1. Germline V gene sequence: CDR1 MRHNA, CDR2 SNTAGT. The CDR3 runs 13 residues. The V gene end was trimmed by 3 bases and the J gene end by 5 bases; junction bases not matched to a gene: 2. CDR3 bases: TGTGCCAGCAGTGAGGACAGGGATACTGAAGCTTTCTTT. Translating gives CASSEDRDTEAFF.

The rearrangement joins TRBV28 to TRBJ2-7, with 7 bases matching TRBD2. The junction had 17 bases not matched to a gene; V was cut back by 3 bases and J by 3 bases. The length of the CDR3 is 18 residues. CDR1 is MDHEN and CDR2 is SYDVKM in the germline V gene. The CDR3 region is CASSFPPGMSGAGYEQYF. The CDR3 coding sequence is TGTGCCAGCAGTTTTCCCCCTGGAATGAGCGGGGCGGGCTACGAGCAGTACTTC.

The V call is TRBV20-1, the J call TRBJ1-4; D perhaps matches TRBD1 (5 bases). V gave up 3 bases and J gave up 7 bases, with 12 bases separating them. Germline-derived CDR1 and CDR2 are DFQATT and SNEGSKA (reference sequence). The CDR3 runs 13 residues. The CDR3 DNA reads TGCAGTGCTAGTGGGCAGGGTGGTGAAAAACTGTTTTTT. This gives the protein CSASGQGGEKLFF.

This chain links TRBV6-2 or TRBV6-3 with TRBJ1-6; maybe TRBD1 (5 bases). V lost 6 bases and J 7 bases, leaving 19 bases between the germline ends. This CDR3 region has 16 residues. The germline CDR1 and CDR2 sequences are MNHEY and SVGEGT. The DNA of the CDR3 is TGTGCCAGCAGCCAGACAGCAAGACAGCCGAATTCACCCCTCCACTTT. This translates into CASSQTARQPNSPLHF.

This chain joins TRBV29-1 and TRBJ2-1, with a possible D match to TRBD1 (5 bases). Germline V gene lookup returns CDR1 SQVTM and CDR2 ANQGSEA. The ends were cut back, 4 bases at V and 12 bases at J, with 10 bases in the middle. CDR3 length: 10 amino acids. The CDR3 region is CSVGEQGQFF. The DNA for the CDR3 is TGCAGCGTTGGAGAGCAGGGGCAGTTCTTC.

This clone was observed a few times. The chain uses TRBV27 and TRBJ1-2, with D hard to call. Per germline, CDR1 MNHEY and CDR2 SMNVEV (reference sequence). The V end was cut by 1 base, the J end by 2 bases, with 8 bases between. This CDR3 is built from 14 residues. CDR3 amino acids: CASSLYPTNYGYTF. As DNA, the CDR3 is TGTGCCAGCAGTTTATATCCCACAAACTATGGCTACACCTTC.

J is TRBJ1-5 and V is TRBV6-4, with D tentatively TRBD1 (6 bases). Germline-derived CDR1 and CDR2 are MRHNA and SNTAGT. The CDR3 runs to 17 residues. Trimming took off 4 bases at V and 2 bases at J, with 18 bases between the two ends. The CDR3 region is CASSAFTGRHGNQPQHF. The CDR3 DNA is TGTGCCAGCAGTGCATTCACAGGGCGCCATGGCAATCAGCCCCAGCATTTT.

CDR3 sequence (DNA): TGTGCCAGCAAAGGACCTGGGGGGAATGAGCAGTTCTTC. Encoded protein: CASKGPGGNEQFF. The chain is built from TRBV7-2 and TRBJ2-1; D might be TRBD2 (6 bases). This CDR3 has 13 amino acids. V dropped 7 bases and J dropped 7 bases, with 14 bases sitting between them. Germline values: CDR1 SGHTA, CDR2 FQGNSA.

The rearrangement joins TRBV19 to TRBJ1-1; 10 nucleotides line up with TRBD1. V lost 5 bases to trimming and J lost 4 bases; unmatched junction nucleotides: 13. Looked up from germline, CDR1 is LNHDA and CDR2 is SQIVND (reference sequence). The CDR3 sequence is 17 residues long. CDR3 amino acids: CASSVRDRGTMSTEAFF. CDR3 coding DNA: TGTGCCAGTAGTGTCCGGGACAGGGGAACCATGAGCACTGAAGCTTTCTTT.

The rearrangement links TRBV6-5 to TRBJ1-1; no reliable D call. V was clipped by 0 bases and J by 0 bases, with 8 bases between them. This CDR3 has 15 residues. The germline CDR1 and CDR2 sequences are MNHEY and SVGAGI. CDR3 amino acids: CASSYSSTVNTEAFF. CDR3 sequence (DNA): TGTGCCAGCAGTTACTCGAGTACCGTGAACACTGAAGCTTTCTTT.

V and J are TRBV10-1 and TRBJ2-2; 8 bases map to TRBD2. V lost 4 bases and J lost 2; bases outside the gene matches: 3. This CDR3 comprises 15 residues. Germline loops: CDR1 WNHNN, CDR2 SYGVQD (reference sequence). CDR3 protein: CASSGAGVNTGELFF. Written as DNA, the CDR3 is TGCGCCAGCAGTGGAGCGGGGGTCAACACCGGGGAGCTGTTTTTT.

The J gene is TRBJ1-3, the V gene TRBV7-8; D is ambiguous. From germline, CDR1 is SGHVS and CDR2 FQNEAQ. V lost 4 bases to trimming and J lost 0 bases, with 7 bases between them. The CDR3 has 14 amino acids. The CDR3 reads CASSYRGSGNTIYF. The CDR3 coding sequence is TGTGCCAGCAGCTACCGAGGCTCTGGAAACACCATATATTTT. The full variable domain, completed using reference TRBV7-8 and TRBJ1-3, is GAGVSQSPRYKVAKRGQDVALRCDPISGHVSLFWYQQALGQGPEFLTYFQNEAQLDKSGLPSDRFFAERPEGSVSTLKIQRTQQEDSAVYLCASSYRGSGNTIYFGEGSWLTVV.

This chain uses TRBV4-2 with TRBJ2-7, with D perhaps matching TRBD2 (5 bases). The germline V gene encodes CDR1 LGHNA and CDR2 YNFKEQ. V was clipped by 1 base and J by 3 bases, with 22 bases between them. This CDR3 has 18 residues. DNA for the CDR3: TGTGCCAGCAGCCAAGTCCCCCCACTAGGCCGCCCTCGCTACGAGCAGTACTTC. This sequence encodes CASSQVPPLGRPRYEQYF.

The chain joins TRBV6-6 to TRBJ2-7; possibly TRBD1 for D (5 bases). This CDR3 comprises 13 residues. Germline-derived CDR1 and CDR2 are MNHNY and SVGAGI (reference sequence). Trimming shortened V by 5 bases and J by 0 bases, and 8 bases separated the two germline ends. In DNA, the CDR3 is TGTGCCAGCAGTCCCGGACACTCCTACGAGCAGTACTTC. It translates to CASSPGHSYEQYF.

Here the CDR3 DNA reads TGTGCCAGCAGCTTAGCGAGGTACAGGGACGAGCAGTACTTC. Translating it yields CASSLARYRDEQYF. The chain employs TRBV7-9 and TRBJ2-7, with D possibly being TRBD1 (6 bases). V lost 0 bases, J lost 5 bases, and 11 bases lay in between. This CDR3 is 14 amino acids long. Germline V gives CDR1 SEHNR, CDR2 FQNEAQ (reference sequence).